Below, 18 T cell receptor beta chains from the same sample are listed, as sequenced in a study of HIV-infected patients and healthy controls (dated by TCRdb to 2014 to 2015). Library creation used 5' RACE. The listed sequencing device is Illumina MiSeq. Using SuperScript III with primers targeting the alpha and beta constant regions, approximately 500 ng of RNA was reverse transcribed. Separate libraries for the alpha and beta chains were generated through chain-specific third strand synthesis that incorporated multiplexing indices. Through fastp at Q25 and MiXCR, TCRdb rebuilt clones from the public reads, retaining in-frame beta chains. Each record represents a unique CDR3 protein, reported with the most common genes and DNA among its rows. The sample profile shows approximately 5,000 distinct CDR3 sequences; around 6% of them were found once. Around 34% of the sample is taken by the ten largest.

Follow-up blood from HIV-infected patients was collected roughly three months, about 14 weeks, after antiretroviral therapy began. Whole blood was used without fractionating the cells, so the repertoire represented all peripheral T cells without sorting. Sample: blood, taken during antiretroviral therapy. All receptors come from an adult with HIV infection.

Relative to its sample, this clonotype is medium-sized. The chain joins TRBV6-5 to TRBJ2-5; 8 bases match TRBD1. V trimming: 4 bases; J trimming: 4 bases; junction bases outside the gene matches: 5. Germline assignment: CDR1 MNHEY and CDR2 SVGAGI. CDR3 length: 14 amino acids. CDR3 in DNA: TGTGCCAGCAGTTTGGGACAGGCCGGAGAGACCCAGTACTTC. Amino acids: CASSLGQAGETQYF.

This clonotype has a count of ten or more. The rearrangement uses TRBV28 and TRBJ2-3; TRBD1 matches 9 bases. CDR1 MDHEN and CDR2 SYDVKM come from the germline V gene. This CDR3 has 15 amino acids. V gave up 3 bases and J gave up 4 bases; unmatched junction bases: 5. For the CDR3, the DNA is TGTGCCAGCAGTTTCGGGACAGGGTTCGCAGATACGCAGTATTTT. This encodes CASSFGTGFADTQYF. The complete variable domain, with remaining parts taken from reference TRBV28 and TRBJ2-3, reads DVKVTQSSRYLVKRTGEKVFLECVQDMDHENMFWYRQDPGLGLRLIYFSYDVKMKEKGDIPEGYSVSREKKERFSLILESASTNQTSMYLCASSFGTGFADTQYFGPGTRLTVL.

This clonotype has ten or more counts. The chain is built from TRBV7-2 and TRBJ2-1, with a possible D match to TRBD2 (5 bases). Germline V gene sequence: CDR1 SGHTA, CDR2 FQGNSA. The germline V and J ends were trimmed by 3 bases and 10 bases, with 10 bases remaining between them. The CDR3 runs 12 residues. The CDR3 bases are TGTGCCAGCAGCTTCTCCCAGCGGGAGCAGTTCTTC. This codes for CASSFSQREQFF. The full variable domain, its missing parts supplied by reference TRBV7-2 and TRBJ2-1, is GAGVSQSPSNKVTEKGKDVELRCDPISGHTALYWYRQSLGQGLEFLIYFQGNSAPDKSGLPSDRFSAERTGGSVSTLTIQRTQQEDSAVYLCASSFSQREQFFGPGTRLTVL.

This clonotype is medium-sized by share. The genes are TRBV29-1 and TRBJ2-1; a weak D match, TRBD2 (5 bases). The germline CDR1 and CDR2 sequences are SQVTM and ANQGSEA. CDR3 length: 12 amino acids. Trimming removed 4 bases from V and 8 bases from J, with 12 bases in between. The CDR3 region has the DNA TGCAGCGTTGGGAGGCTGGGCGATGAGCAGTTCTTC. Translation: CSVGRLGDEQFF.

This clonotype has a count of ten or more. As DNA, the CDR3 is TGCGCCAGCAGCTTGGAGTTGGGGAGCTCCTATAATTCACCCCTCCACTTT. It translates to CASSLELGSSYNSPLHF. V is TRBV5-1 and J is TRBJ1-6; D gene uncertain. Trimming pared 0 bases from V and 0 bases from J, leaving 10 bases between. Per the germline V gene, CDR1 is SGHRS and CDR2 is YFSETQ. The CDR3 is made up of 17 amino acids.

Sample share makes this clonotype medium-sized. The V gene is TRBV7-2, the J gene TRBJ1-5; D perhaps matches TRBD1 (5 bases). Germline V gene data show CDR1 as SGHTA and CDR2 as FQGNSA. CDR3 size: 15 residues. Trimming stripped 1 base from V and 4 bases from J, with 11 bases between. The CDR3 loop reads CASSLGGQGNQPQHF. The DNA of the CDR3 is TGTGCCAGCAGCTTAGGGGGTCAGGGAAATCAGCCCCAGCATTTT.

This clonotype counts as medium-sized. This chain joins TRBV28 and TRBJ2-3, with D perhaps TRBD1 or TRBD2 (5 bases each). CDR1 and CDR2 from the germline V gene are MDHEN and SYDVKM. Trimming removed 4 bases at V and 5 bases at J, with 22 bases between. The CDR3 consists of 17 residues. The CDR3 loop is CASSSGGEGLGGDTQYF. CDR3 DNA sequence: TGTGCCAGCAGTTCTGGGGGAGAGGGGCTCGGAGGAGATACGCAGTATTTT.

By proportion, this clonotype is medium-sized. The chain links TRBV6-1 to TRBJ1-1; TRBD1 is a possible D gene (5 bases). This CDR3 has 13 amino acids. Trimming removed 6 bases at V and 4 bases at J, with 12 bases between. Germline values: CDR1 MNHNS, CDR2 SASEGT. The CDR3 bases are TGTGCCAGCAGCCCAGGAGGGGTCACTGAAGCTTTCTTT. Protein: CASSPGGVTEAFF.

This clonotype was seen at least ten times. The chain couples TRBV30 to TRBJ2-1; the D gene is possibly TRBD1 (6 bases). Germline V gene lookup returns CDR1 GTSNPN and CDR2 SVGIG (reference sequence). V lost 5 bases to trimming and J lost 5 bases, with 13 bases between them. The CDR3 has 13 amino acids. The CDR3 DNA reads TGTGCCTGGTGCCCGGGACACGACAATGAGCAGTTCTTC. Protein product: CAWCPGHDNEQFF.

By share, this clonotype ranks as medium-sized. The chain is built from TRBV14 and TRBJ2-3; D assignment may be TRBD1 or TRBD2 (5 bases each). The CDR3 contains 16 residues. The V end was cut by 6 bases, the J end by 6 bases, with 22 bases between. CDR1 is SGHDN and CDR2 is FVKESK in the germline V gene. The CDR3 here is CASSRDLSLGVDTQYF. CDR3 nucleotides: TGTGCCAGCAGTCGAGACCTTAGCCTGGGGGTCGATACGCAGTATTTT. Full variable domain (rest looked up from reference TRBV14 and TRBJ2-3): EAGVTQFPSHSVIEKGQTVTLRCDPISGHDNLYWYRRVMGKEIKFLLHFVKESKQDESGMPNNRFLAERTGGTYSTLKVQPAELEDSGVYFCASSRDLSLGVDTQYFGPGTRLTVL.

This clonotype was detected many times. The chain links TRBV24-1 to TRBJ2-2, with TRBD1 identical over 8 bases. The length of the CDR3 is 16 residues. Germline CDR1 KGHDR, CDR2 SFDVKD. Germline trimming cut 3 bases from V and 0 bases from J; bases unmatched to any gene: 2. The CDR3: CATSDAGGSNTGELFF. The CDR3 coding sequence is TGTGCCACCAGTGATGCAGGGGGCTCGAACACCGGGGAGCTGTTTTTT.

This clonotype has ten or more counts. The rearrangement uses TRBV5-1 and TRBJ2-1; 7 bases agree with TRBD2. The CDR3 is made up of 16 amino acids. V shed 1 base, J shed 4 bases, and the junction held 8 bases outside the gene matches. Per germline, CDR1 SGHRS and CDR2 YFSETQ. The CDR3 DNA follows: TGCGCCAGCAGCTTGTTTAAAGCTAGCGGTTACAATGAGCAGTTCTTC. It is translated as CASSLFKASGYNEQFF.

J is TRBJ2-1 and V is TRBV18; the D gene could be TRBD1 or TRBD2 (5 bases each). CDR1 is KGHSH and CDR2 is LQKENI in the germline V gene. The V end lost 2 bases, the J end lost 3 bases, and 11 bases lay between the germline ends. The CDR3 covers 15 residues. The CDR3 sequence is CASSPGQGRYNEQFF. The CDR3 nucleotides are TGTGCCAGCTCACCAGGGCAGGGACGCTACAATGAGCAGTTCTTC.

By frequency in the sample, this clonotype is medium-sized. The chain combines TRBV7-6 with TRBJ2-3; D uncertain. The length of the CDR3 is 15 residues. V lost 4 bases and J lost 0, with 11 bases in between. Germline values: CDR1 SGHVS, CDR2 FNYEAQ. The CDR3 protein is CASSSAYVSTDTQYF. CDR3 nucleotides: TGTGCCAGCAGCTCTGCGTATGTTAGCACAGATACGCAGTATTTT.

This clonotype was seen repeatedly, ten times or more. The chain uses TRBV5-1 and TRBJ2-5; 11 nucleotides agree with TRBD1. Trimming at V came to 4 bases and at J to 3 bases, leaving 2 bases not matched to a gene. This CDR3 has 14 amino acids. Germline V gene lookup returns CDR1 SGHRS and CDR2 YFSETQ. The CDR3 DNA reads as TGCGCCAGCAGCATGGGACAGGGGGAAGAGACCCAGTACTTC. Its protein is CASSMGQGEETQYF.

This clonotype was counted ten times or more. V and J are TRBV7-9 and TRBJ1-5; D ambiguous. CDR3 size: 12 residues. V was clipped by 5 bases and J by 7 bases, with 9 bases between them. Germline V gives CDR1 SEHNR, CDR2 FQNEAQ (reference sequence). The CDR3 loop reads CASSEGSQPQHF. The CDR3 nucleotides read TGTGCCAGCAGCGAAGGGTCCCAGCCCCAGCATTTT.

This chain connects TRBV7-9 to TRBJ1-5; D is uncertain. The length of the CDR3 is 13 residues. In germline, CDR1 is SEHNR, CDR2 FQNEAQ (reference sequence). Trimming left V 5 bases short and J 9 bases short, with 14 bases between. Here the CDR3 reads CASSMTEKGPQHF. The CDR3 nucleotides read TGTGCCAGCAGCATGACGGAGAAGGGGCCCCAGCATTTT.

This clonotype was counted at least ten times. This chain joins TRBV20-1 and TRBJ2-4; D may correspond to TRBD1 or TRBD2 (6 bases each). V dropped 3 bases and J dropped 1 base, with 16 bases sitting between them. The CDR3 is 16 residues long. Germline V gene lookup returns CDR1 DFQATT and CDR2 SNEGSKA (reference sequence). CDR3 in DNA: TGCAGTGCTAGTTTCGGGGGCCGAGGGGCCAAAAACATTCAGTACTTC. It codes for CSASFGGRGAKNIQYF.